These 8 T cell receptor beta chains came from one sample sequenced in a study of control samples from healthy donors and cancer patients (dated by TCRdb to about 2020). Library generation was performed with the immunoSEQ multiplex PCR assay. In its TCRdb copy, this immuneACCESS table keeps in-frame sequences only and misses some clones. Where compared with another copy, unresolved V genes explain less than half of these, and the others have no known cause. Present in this sample are approximately 150,000 clones, 85% to 90% of which were seen just once. The top ten clonotypes cover 1.7% of the sample. The source material was blood. These receptor sequences come from a man aged 18 to 30 in good health.

This sequence joins TRBV30 and TRBJ2-5, with D possibly matching TRBD2 (7 bases). In germline, CDR1 is GTSNPN, CDR2 SVGIG (reference sequence). V was cut by 4 bases and J by 5 bases, with 17 bases left in between. The CDR3 length is 14 residues. The CDR3: CAWTGTGGPETQYF. The CDR3 DNA follows: TGTGCCTGGACGGGAACGGGGGGCCCTGAGACCCAGTACTTC.

This chain connects TRBV11-2 to TRBJ1-6; possible D gene TRBD1, 5 bases. Germline V gene data show CDR1 as SGHAT and CDR2 as FQNNGV. This CDR3 spans 14 amino acids. Between the trimmed V and J ends, which lost 2 bases and 3 bases, there was a span of 5 bases. In DNA form, the CDR3 reads TGTGCCAGCAGCTTAAGGGGCTATAATTCACCCCTCCACTTT. Translation: CASSLRGYNSPLHF.

The chain has TRBV21-1 and TRBJ2-7; the DNA was not used to check the table's D call, TRBD1. TRBV21-1 is described as a pseudogene. There are 15 residues in the CDR3. The chain's CDR3 is CASILPGQGVDEQYF. CDR3 DNA sequence: TGTGCCAGCATACTACCGGGACAGGGGGTGGACGAGCAGTACTTC.

V and J are TRBV27 and TRBJ1-2; the D is unclear. V shed 3 bases and J shed 0 bases, with 5 bases lying between them. CDR3 size: 13 residues. Germline CDR1 reads MNHEY; CDR2 reads SMNVEV (reference sequence). This CDR3 reads CASSFGSNYGYTF. As DNA, the CDR3 is TGTGCCAGCAGTTTTGGCTCTAACTATGGCTACACCTTC.

This clone showed up just a few times. CDR3 nucleotides: TGTGCCAGCAGCTTCGGAGACAGCGAGCAGTTCTTC. Protein product: CASSFGDSEQFF. The chain links TRBV5-6 to TRBJ2-1; possibly TRBD1 for D (5 bases). Looked up from germline, CDR1 is SGHDT and CDR2 is YYEEEE. The CDR3 is 12 residues long. V gave up 2 bases and J gave up 10 bases, with 10 bases separating them.

This sequence joins TRBV28 and TRBJ2-2; D call uncertain. The CDR3 length is 14 residues. CDR1 and CDR2 from the germline V gene are MDHEN and SYDVKM. V shed 5 bases and J shed 4 bases, with 11 bases lying between them. The CDR3 loop is CASSLLVVTGELFF. Written as DNA, the CDR3 is TGTGCCAGCAGTCTATTAGTCGTCACCGGGGAGCTGTTTTTT.

The J gene is TRBJ2-2, the V gene TRBV29-1, with D possibly TRBD2 on 5 matching bases. V gave up 8 bases and J gave up 4 bases, with 14 bases separating them. Per germline, CDR1 SQVTM and CDR2 ANQGSEA. The CDR3 consists of 13 residues. CDR3 sequence reads: CSTLSGGTGELFF. CDR3 nucleotide sequence: TGCAGCACCCTTTCTGGAGGCACCGGGGAGCTGTTTTTT.

This chain joins TRBV28 and TRBJ1-2, with D perhaps matching TRBD1 (6 bases). The length of the CDR3 is 15 residues. CDR1 MDHEN and CDR2 SYDVKM come from the germline V gene. The ends were cut back, 2 bases at V and 2 bases at J, with 12 bases in the middle. In DNA form, the CDR3 reads TGTGCCAGCAGTTTAGCAGACAGGATCAACTATGGCTACACCTTC. Amino acid sequence: CASSLADRINYGYTF.